This TCR beta chain originates from a study of blood T cell repertoires in COVID-19. Across the study: Some COVID-19 samples were acute and others convalescent; all came from the United States, Italy and Spain. T cells, B-cell-depleted T cells, or PBMCs supplied cDNA or gDNA.

In the original analysis: Amplification of reference gene primers provided the estimated nucleated cell counts. Only in-frame clones appear in the TCRdb table, and some are missing; sequencing was by immunoSEQ multiplex PCR. The DNA gave D and trimming, while V, J and clone size come from that table. The profile shows some 6,600 clones, 89% of them singletons. The CDR3 is 13 amino acids. The germline V gene encodes CDR1 SGHNT and CDR2 YYREEE (reference sequence). V dropped 5 bases and J dropped 1 base, with 10 bases sitting between them. This sequence joins TRBV5-4 and TRBJ2-7; TRBD2 is a possible D gene (6 bases). Sequencing was performed on peripheral blood. The source of this sequence is a human donor in a cohort sampled during active COVID-19. The donor label of this sample is uncertain. The CDR3 DNA follows: TGTGCCAGCAGTCCGGGACTGTCCTACGAGCAGTACTTC. It codes for CASSPGLSYEQYF.